What follows describes a single T cell receptor beta chain. The PCR made use of 60 Vbeta and 13 Jbeta primers. Data came from immunoSEQ multiplex PCR; TCRdb stores just in-frame clones and leaves some out. The sample lists more than 150,000 clones; about 80% were seen once. This sample was taken from a study of cytomegalovirus exposure and HLA in healthy donors. The sample comprised PBMCs. This clonotype was obtained from a man aged 40-49 years in good health and CMV-seronegative.

The CDR3 DNA is TGTGCCATCAGTGAGTCGAACAGGGCCTCTGAAGCTTTCTTT. This gives the protein CAISESNRASEAFF. The chain recombines TRBV10-3 with TRBJ1-1; a weak D match, TRBD1 (6 bases). This CDR3 has 14 residues. Germline V gene sequence: CDR1 ENHRY, CDR2 SYGVKD. V was trimmed by 0 bases and J by 6 bases, leaving 11 bases between them.